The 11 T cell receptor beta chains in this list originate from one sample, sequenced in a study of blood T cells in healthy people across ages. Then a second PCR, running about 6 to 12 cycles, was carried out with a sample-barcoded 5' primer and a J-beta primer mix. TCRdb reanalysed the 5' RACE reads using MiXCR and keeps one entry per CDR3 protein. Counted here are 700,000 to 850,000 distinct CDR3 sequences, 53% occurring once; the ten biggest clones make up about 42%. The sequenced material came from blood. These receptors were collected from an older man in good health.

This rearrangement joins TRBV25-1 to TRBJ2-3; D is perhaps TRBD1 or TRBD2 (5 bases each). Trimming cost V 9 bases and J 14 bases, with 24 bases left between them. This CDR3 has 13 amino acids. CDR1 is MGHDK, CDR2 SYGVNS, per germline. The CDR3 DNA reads TGTGCCAGGGGGGTAAAGAAGCACAGATACGCGTATTTT. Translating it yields CARGVKKHRYAYF. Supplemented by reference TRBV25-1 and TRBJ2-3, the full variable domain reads EADIYQTPRYLVIGTGKKITLECSQTMGHDKMYWYQQDPGMELHLIHYSYGVNSTEKGDLSSESTVSRIRTEHFPLTLESARPSHTSQYLCARGVKKHRYAYFGPGTRLTVL.

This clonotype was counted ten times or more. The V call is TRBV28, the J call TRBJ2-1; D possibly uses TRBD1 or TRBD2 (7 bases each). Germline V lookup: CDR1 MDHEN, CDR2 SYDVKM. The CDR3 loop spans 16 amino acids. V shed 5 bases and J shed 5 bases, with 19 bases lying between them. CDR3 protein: CASSATTGREHNEQFF. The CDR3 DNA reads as TGTGCCAGCAGTGCGACGACAGGGAGGGAGCACAATGAGCAGTTCTTC.

The DNA of the CDR3 is TGTGCCAGCAGTACAGGGGAGGTCGGACACTATGGCTACACCTTC. As protein: CASSTGEVGHYGYTF. The chain uses TRBV6-5 and TRBJ1-2; 7 bases line up with TRBD1. J gave up 3 bases and V 5 bases, and 9 bases lay outside the gene matches. This CDR3 has 15 residues. From germline, CDR1 is MNHEY and CDR2 SVGAGI.

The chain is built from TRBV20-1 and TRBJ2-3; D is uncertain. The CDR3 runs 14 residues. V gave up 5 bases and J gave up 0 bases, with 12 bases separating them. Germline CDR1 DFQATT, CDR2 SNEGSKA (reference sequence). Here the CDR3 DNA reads TGCAGTGCTGGGGATCCGGCTAGCACAGATACGCAGTATTTT. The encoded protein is CSAGDPASTDTQYF.

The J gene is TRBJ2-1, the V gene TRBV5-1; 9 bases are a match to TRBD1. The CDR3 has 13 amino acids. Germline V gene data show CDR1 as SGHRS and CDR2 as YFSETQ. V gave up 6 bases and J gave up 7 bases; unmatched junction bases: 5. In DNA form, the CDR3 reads TGCGCCAGCAATCGACAGGGGGTGAATGAGCAGTTCTTC. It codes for CASNRQGVNEQFF.

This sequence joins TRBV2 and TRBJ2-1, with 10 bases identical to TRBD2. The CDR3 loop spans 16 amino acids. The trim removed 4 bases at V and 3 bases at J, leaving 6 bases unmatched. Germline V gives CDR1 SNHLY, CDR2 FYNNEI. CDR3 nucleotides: TGTGCCAGCAGTGGAGGACTAGCGGAGTACTACAATGAGCAGTTCTTC. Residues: CASSGGLAEYYNEQFF.

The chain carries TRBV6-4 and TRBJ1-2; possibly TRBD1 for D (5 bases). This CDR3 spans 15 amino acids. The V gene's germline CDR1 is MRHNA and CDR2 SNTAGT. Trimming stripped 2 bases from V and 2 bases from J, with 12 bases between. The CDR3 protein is CASSDGALGNYGYTF. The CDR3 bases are TGTGCCAGCAGTGACGGGGCCTTAGGGAACTATGGCTACACCTTC.

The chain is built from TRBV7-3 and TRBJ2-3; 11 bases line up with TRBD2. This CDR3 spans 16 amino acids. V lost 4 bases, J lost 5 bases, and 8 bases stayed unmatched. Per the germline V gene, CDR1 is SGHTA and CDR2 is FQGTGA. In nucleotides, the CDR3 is TGTGCCAGCAGCTCCGGGACTAGCGGAGTAGGAGATACGCAGTATTTT. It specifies CASSSGTSGVGDTQYF.

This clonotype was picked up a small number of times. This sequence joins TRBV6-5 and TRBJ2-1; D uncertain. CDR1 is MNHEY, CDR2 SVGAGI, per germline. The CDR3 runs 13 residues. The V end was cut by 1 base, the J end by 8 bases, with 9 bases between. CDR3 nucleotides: TGTGCCAGCAGTTACTTGCCCCTGGATGAGCAGTTCTTC. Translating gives CASSYLPLDEQFF.

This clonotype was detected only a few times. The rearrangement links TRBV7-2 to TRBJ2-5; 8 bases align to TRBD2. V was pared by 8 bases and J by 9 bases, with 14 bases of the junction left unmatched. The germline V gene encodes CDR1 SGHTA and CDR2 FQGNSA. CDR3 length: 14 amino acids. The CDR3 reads CASEQSGSLGAQYF. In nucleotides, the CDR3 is TGTGCCAGCGAACAAAGCGGGAGCCTCGGGGCCCAGTACTTC.

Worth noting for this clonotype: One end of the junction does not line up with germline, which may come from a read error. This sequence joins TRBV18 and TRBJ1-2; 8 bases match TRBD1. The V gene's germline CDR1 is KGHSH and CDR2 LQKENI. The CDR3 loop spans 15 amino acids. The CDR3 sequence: CASSPTSTGDAGCTF. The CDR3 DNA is TGTGCCAGCTCACCAACCTCGACAGGGGACGCCGGCTGCACCTTC.